Below, one T cell receptor (beta chain) is given with its context. Its specificity is unknown. Unmatched junction bases numbered 6, after V lost 6 bases and J lost 2 bases. CDR3 size: 14 residues. Per the germline V gene, CDR1 is MNHEY and CDR2 is SVGAGI. This sample was included in a study of T cell responses to AZD1222 COVID-19 vaccine. Regarding the study as a whole: White British ancestry dominated among donors, who included more females, and clonal diversity was possibly underestimated. Spike was spanned by vaccine-associated CD4 TCRs, with dominance at 160-218 and 743-854. Vaccination with two AZD1222 doses was followed by a rise in Spike-specific TCR breadth and depth. Seropositive AZD1222 recipients at baseline numbered only six or seven.

Some clones are missing from TCRdb's copy, which holds only in-frame ones; the method was immunoSEQ multiplex PCR. The data contain roughly 100,000 clones, 70% to 90% of them singletons. Sequenced material: peripheral blood, taken 28 days after the second AZD1222 dose. This clonotype was sampled from an adult who received the AZD1222 COVID-19 vaccine. This chain joins TRBV6-5 and TRBJ1-1; 7 nucleotides align to TRBD1. CDR3 coding DNA: TGTGCCAGCAGGACAGGGCTTTCCAACACTGAAGCTTTCTTT. As protein: CASRTGLSNTEAFF.